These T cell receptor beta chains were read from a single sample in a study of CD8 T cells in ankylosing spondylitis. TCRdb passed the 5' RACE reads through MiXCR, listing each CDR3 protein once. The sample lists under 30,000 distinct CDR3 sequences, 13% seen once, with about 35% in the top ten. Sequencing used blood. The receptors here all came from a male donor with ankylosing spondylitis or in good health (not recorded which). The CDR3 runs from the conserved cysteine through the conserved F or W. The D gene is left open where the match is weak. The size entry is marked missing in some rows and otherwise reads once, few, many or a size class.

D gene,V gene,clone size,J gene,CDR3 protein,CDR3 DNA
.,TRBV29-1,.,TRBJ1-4,CSVGRNNEKLFF,TGCAGCGTTGGCCGGAATAATGAAAAACTGTTTTTT
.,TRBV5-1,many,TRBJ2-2,CASSLTVTGELFF,TGCGCCAGCAGCCTGACTGTCACCGGGGAGCTGTTTTTT
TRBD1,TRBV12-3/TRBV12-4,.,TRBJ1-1,CASRLQGARAFF,TGTGCCAGCAGGCTACAGGGGGCTAGGGCTTTCTTT
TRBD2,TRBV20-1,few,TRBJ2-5,CSARGPGGGETQYF,TGCAGTGCTAGGGGCCCGGGCGGGGGAGAGACCCAGTACTTC
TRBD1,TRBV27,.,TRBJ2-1,CASSGQGSVIGEQFF,TGTGCCAGCTCAGGACAGGGCTCGGTGATAGGTGAGCAGTTCTTC
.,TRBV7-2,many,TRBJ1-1,CASSLRRGTEAFF,TGTGCCAGCAGCTTACGTCGGGGCACTGAAGCTTTCTTT
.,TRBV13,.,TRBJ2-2,CASSGHLRVRTGELFF,TGTGCCAGCAGCGGCCATCTCCGGGTTCGAACCGGGGAGCTGTTTTTT
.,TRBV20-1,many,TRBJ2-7,CSAEIAGTDTYEQYF,TGCAGTGCGGAGATTGCCGGGACTGATACCTACGAGCAGTACTTC
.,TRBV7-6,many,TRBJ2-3,CASSSGGDTQYF,TGTGCCAGCAGCTCCGGGGGAGATACGCAGTATTTT
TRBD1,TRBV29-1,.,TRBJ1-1,CSVEAHRGQSTEAFF,TGCAGCGTTGAAGCCCACAGGGGGCAAAGCACTGAAGCTTTCTTT
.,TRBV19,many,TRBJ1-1,CASSINSGTEAFF,TGTGCCAGTAGTATTAACAGTGGAACTGAAGCTTTCTTT
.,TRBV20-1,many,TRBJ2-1,CSAARGSRSNEQFF,TGCAGTGCTGCTCGTGGCTCCCGGAGCAATGAGCAGTTCTTC
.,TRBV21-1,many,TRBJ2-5,CASSTLSGLAGRETQYF,TGTGCCAGCAGCACCCTCTCTGGACTAGCGGGAAGAGAGACCCAGTACTTC
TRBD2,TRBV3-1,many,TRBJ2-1,CASSQDLAGGYNEQFF,TGTGCCAGCAGCCAAGATCTAGCGGGAGGCTACAATGAGCAGTTCTTC
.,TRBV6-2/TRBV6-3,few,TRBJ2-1,CASGSTERSNEQFF,TGTGCCAGCGGGTCGACCGAAAGGTCAAATGAGCAGTTCTTC
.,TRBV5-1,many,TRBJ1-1,CASSLSPGGKGTEAFF,TGCGCCAGCAGCCTATCCCCCGGGGGGAAGGGCACTGAAGCTTTCTTT
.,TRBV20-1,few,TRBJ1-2,CSASLGNYGYTF,TGCAGTGCTAGTTTGGGGAACTATGGCTACACCTTC
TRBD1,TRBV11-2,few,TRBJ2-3,CASSLDRGRDTQYF,TGTGCCAGCAGCTTAGACAGGGGGAGAGATACGCAGTATTTT
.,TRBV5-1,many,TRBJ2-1,CASSPLTGRENEQFF,TGCGCCAGCAGCCCTCTGACAGGCCGGGAGAATGAGCAGTTCTTC
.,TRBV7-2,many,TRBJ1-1,CASSSLWGRTTNTEAFF,TGTGCCAGCAGCTCCCTCTGGGGCCGAACAACGAACACTGAAGCTTTCTTT
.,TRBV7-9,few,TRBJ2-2,CASSLFPNTGELFF,TGTGCCAGCAGCTTGTTCCCGAACACCGGGGAGCTGTTTTTT
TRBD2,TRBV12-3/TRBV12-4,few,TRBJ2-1,CASCVAGSYNEQFF,TGTGCCAGCTGCGTAGCGGGTTCTTACAATGAGCAGTTCTTC
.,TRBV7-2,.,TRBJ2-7,CASSLTRSSYEQYF,TGTGCCAGCAGCTTAACTCGGTCCTCCTACGAGCAGTACTTC
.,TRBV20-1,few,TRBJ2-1,CSANAIQTTGTPLPYNEQFF,TGCAGTGCTAATGCCATCCAAACAACCGGGACCCCATTGCCCTACAATGAGCAGTTCTTC
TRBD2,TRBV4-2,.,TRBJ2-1,CASSQDLLSGGSSEQFF,TGTGCCAGCAGCCAAGATCTACTTAGCGGGGGCTCGAGTGAGCAGTTCTTC
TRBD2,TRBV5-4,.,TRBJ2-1,CASSSLAGASYNEQFF,TGTGCCAGCAGCTCCCTAGCGGGAGCATCCTACAATGAGCAGTTCTTC
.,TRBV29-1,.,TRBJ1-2,CSVGLTRIYGYTF,TGCAGCGTGGGTCTTACCCGGATCTATGGCTACACCTTC
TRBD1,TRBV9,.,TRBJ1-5,CASSVTGGEQPQHF,TGTGCCAGCAGCGTTACAGGGGGCGAGCAGCCCCAGCATTTT
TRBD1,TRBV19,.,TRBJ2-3,CASSSVGQGRTDTQYF,TGTGCCAGTAGTTCTGTGGGACAGGGACGCACAGATACGCAGTATTTT
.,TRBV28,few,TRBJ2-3,CASGQIVDTQYF,TGTGCCAGCGGACAGATCGTGGATACGCAGTATTTT
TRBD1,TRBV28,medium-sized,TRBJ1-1,CASRQGLGEAFF,TGTGCCAGCAGACAGGGGCTTGGAGAAGCTTTCTTT
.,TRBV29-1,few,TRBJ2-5,CSVGPDPRTQYF,TGCAGCGTTGGGCCGGACCCCCGGACCCAGTACTTC
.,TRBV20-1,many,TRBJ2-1,CSAKGNNEQFF,TGCAGTGCAAAGGGCAACAATGAGCAGTTCTTC
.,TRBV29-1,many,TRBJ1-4,CSVVGAPTNEKLFF,TGCAGCGTTGTAGGGGCTCCCACTAATGAAAAACTGTTTTTT
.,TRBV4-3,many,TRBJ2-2,CASSQETGKNTGELFF,TGCGCCAGCAGCCAAGAAACGGGAAAGAACACCGGGGAGCTGTTTTTT
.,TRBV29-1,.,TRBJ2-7,CSVDIQGRQQYF,TGCAGCGTTGATATACAGGGGAGGCAACAGTACTTC
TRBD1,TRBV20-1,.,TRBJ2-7,CSALGQGRVSYEQYF,TGCAGTGCCCTTGGACAGGGGAGGGTTTCCTACGAGCAGTACTTC
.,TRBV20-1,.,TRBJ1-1,CSAPMVRRMNTEAFF,TGCAGTGCTCCAATGGTCCGGAGGATGAACACTGAAGCTTTCTTT
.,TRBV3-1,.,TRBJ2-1,CASSQDRPIRGNEQFF,TGTGCCAGCAGCCAAGATAGGCCCATACGGGGCAATGAGCAGTTCTTC
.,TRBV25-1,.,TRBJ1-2,CASSDGQIYGYTF,TGTGCCAGCAGTGATGGTCAGATCTATGGCTACACCTTC
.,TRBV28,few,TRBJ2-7,CASSPFDRSGTEQYF,TGTGCCAGCAGTCCGTTCGACAGGTCGGGTACAGAGCAGTACTTC
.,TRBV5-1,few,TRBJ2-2,CASSTVSGGSRNTGELFF,TGCGCCAGCAGCACCGTGTCGGGTGGGAGTCGGAACACTGGGGAGCTGTTTTTT
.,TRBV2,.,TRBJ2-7,CASSGSNDVYEQYF,TGTGCCAGCAGTGGTAGCAATGACGTCTACGAGCAGTACTTC
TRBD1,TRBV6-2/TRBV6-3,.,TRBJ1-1,CASSLTGATNTEAFF,TGTGCCAGCAGTCTAACAGGGGCGACGAACACTGAAGCTTTCTTT
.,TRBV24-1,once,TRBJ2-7,CATKAENKGYEQYF,TGTGCCACCAAGGCTGAAAATAAGGGCTACGAGCAGTACTTC
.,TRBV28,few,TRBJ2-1,CASSRHQSSYNEQFF,TGTGCCAGCAGTAGACACCAGAGCTCCTACAATGAGCAGTTCTTC
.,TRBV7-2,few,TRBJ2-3,CASSQRTGPILTDTQYF,TGTGCCAGCAGCCAACGGACCGGACCGATACTCACAGATACGCAGTATTTT
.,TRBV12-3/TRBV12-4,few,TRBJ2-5,CASSPSEGQETQYF,TGTGCCAGCAGCCCGAGTGAGGGGCAAGAGACCCAGTACTTC
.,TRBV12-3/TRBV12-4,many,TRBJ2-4,CASRAGPRQNIQYF,TGTGCCAGCAGGGCGGGACCGCGTCAAAACATTCAGTACTTC